Listed here are 8 T cell receptor beta chains from one sample, sequenced in a study of CD8 T cells in ankylosing spondylitis. TCRdb redid the calling of the 5' RACE reads with MiXCR, one entry per CDR3 protein. The data hold some 150,000 distinct CDR3 sequences, with 44% observed a single time. The specimen was synovial fluid, either unsorted or a sorted T cell fraction (not recorded which). Source of these receptors: a male donor with ankylosing spondylitis.

The genes are TRBV20-1 and TRBJ1-1; possibly TRBD1 for D (6 bases). V was clipped by 0 bases and J by 6 bases, with 17 bases between them. CDR1 is DFQATT, CDR2 SNEGSKA, per germline (reference sequence). The CDR3 loop spans 15 amino acids. This chain's CDR3 is CSARDEGNRVPEAFF. For the CDR3, the DNA is TGCAGTGCTAGAGATGAGGGGAACAGGGTCCCTGAAGCTTTCTTT.

In this sample, this clonotype turned up a few times. J is TRBJ2-3 and V is TRBV11-2; perhaps TRBD2 as D (6 bases). Germline V lookup: CDR1 SGHAT, CDR2 FQNNGV. The CDR3 consists of 16 residues. Trimming stripped 0 bases from V and 1 base from J, with 11 bases between. CDR3 region: CASSLDYGGGTDTQYF. The DNA of the CDR3 is TGTGCCAGCAGCTTAGACTACGGCGGGGGCACAGATACGCAGTATTTT.

V and J are TRBV24-1 and TRBJ1-5; no clear D gene. This CDR3 spans 14 amino acids. The germline gives CDR1 KGHDR, CDR2 SFDVKD. Trimming cost V 1 base and J 5 bases, with 8 bases left between them. CDR3 coding DNA: TGTGCCACCAGTGATTTTGAGACTTATCAGCCCCAGCATTTT. Its translation: CATSDFETYQPQHF.

The genes are TRBV2 and TRBJ1-2; D may be TRBD1 (5 bases). The ends were cut back, 7 bases at V and 7 bases at J, with 34 bases in the middle. The CDR3 has 19 residues. CDR1 SNHLY and CDR2 FYNNEI come from the germline V gene. This chain's CDR3 is CASNPIIGGELIPVFGYTF. The CDR3 DNA reads TGTGCCAGCAACCCCATCATCGGGGGGGAACTGATACCGGTTTTTGGCTACACCTTC.

The rearrangement joins TRBV11-2 to TRBJ2-1; D uncertain. The CDR3 runs 18 residues. Trimming took off 4 bases at V and 3 bases at J, with 22 bases between the two ends. Germline lookup yields CDR1 SGHAT and CDR2 FQNNGV. CDR3: CASSSPISLDGIYNEQFF. CDR3 coding DNA: TGTGCCAGCAGCTCCCCGATAAGCCTGGACGGAATCTACAATGAGCAGTTCTTC. Filled out from reference TRBV11-2 and TRBJ2-1, the complete variable domain reads EAGVAQSPRYKIIEKRQSVAFWCNPISGHATLYWYQQILGQGPKLLIQFQNNGVVDDSQLPKDRFSAERLKGVDSTLKIQPAKLEDSAVYLCASSSPISLDGIYNEQFFGPGTRLTVL.

This clonotype qualifies as medium-sized. The chain has TRBV7-9 and TRBJ2-1; 14 bases fit TRBD2. The CDR3 totals 16 residues. Trimming at V came to 5 bases and at J to 7 bases, leaving 7 bases not matched to a gene. Germline V gives CDR1 SEHNR, CDR2 FQNEAQ (reference sequence). The chain's CDR3 is CASSPLTSGRGNEQFF. CDR3 nucleotides: TGTGCCAGCAGCCCCCTGACTAGCGGGAGGGGTAATGAGCAGTTCTTC.

The gene calls are TRBV20-1 and TRBJ2-7, with D maybe TRBD2 (7 bases). The CDR3 length is 14 residues. The V gene's germline CDR1 is DFQATT and CDR2 SNEGSKA (reference sequence). The V end lost 3 bases, the J end lost 3 bases, and 15 bases lay between the germline ends. DNA of the CDR3: TGCAGTGCTAGGGGTCGAGGGGGGGACTACGAGCAGTACTTC. Its protein product is CSARGRGGDYEQYF.

The rearrangement uses TRBV7-3 and TRBJ2-3, with 9 bases lining up with TRBD2. J gave up 3 bases and V 5 bases, and 9 bases lay outside the gene matches. CDR1 is SGHTA and CDR2 is FQGTGA in the germline V gene. The CDR3 has 16 amino acids. DNA for the CDR3: TGTGCCAGCAGCATGAGCGGGAGGTTGGGGACAGATACGCAGTATTTT. This translates into CASSMSGRLGTDTQYF. Complete variable domain (other parts from reference TRBV7-3 and TRBJ2-3): GAGVSQTPSNKVTEKGKYVELRCDPISGHTALYWYRQSLGQGPEFLIYFQGTGAADDSGLPNDRFFAVRPEGSVSTLKIQRTERGDSAVYLCASSMSGRLGTDTQYFGPGTRLTVL.